The clone carrying this TCR beta chain appeared a few times. Its antigen remains unknown. The study made its TCR cDNA through 5'RACE template switching. That step introduced a universal primer site along with UMIs. TCRdb analysed the 5' RACE reads with MiXCR anew, one entry per CDR3 protein. Among 450,000 to 550,000 distinct CDR3 sequences, 21% were seen once, and the ten largest hold about 16%. V lost 7 bases to trimming and J lost 0 bases; unmatched junction nucleotides: 5. This CDR3 comprises 14 residues. Germline-derived CDR1 and CDR2 are SGHRS and YFSETQ. The data stem from a study of T cells after yellow fever vaccination. For the study at large: The SMART-Seq v4 Ultra Low Input method served to prepare the low-cell-number fractions.

Study results and limitations: The bulk population could contribute abundant contaminating clonotypes to FACS-sorted repertoires.

The sequence came from a man younger than 30 who received the YFV17D yellow fever vaccine. The chain couples TRBV5-1 to TRBJ1-1; 8 nucleotides line up with TRBD1. The sequencing here drew on PBMCs, taken more than 20 days after the first yellow fever vaccination. CDR3 sequence reads: CASGQGPMNTEAFF. CDR3 bases: TGCGCCAGCGGACAGGGCCCCATGAACACTGAAGCTTTCTTT.